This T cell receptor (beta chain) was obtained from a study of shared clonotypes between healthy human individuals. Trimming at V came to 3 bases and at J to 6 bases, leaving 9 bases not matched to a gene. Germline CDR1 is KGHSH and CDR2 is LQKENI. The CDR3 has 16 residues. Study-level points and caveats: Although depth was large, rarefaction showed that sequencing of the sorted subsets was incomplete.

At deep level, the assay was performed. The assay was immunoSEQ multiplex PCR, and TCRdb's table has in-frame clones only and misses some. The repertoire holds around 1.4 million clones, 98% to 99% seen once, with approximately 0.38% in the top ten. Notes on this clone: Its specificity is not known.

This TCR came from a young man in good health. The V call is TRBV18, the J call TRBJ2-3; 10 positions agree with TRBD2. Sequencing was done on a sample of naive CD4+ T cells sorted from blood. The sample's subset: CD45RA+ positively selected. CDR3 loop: CASSPGLLAGADTQYF. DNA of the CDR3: TGTGCCAGCTCACCGGGATTGCTAGCGGGAGCTGATACGCAGTATTTT. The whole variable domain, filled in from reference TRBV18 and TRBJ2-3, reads NAGVMQNPRHLVRRRGQEARLRCSPMKGHSHVYWYRQLPEEGLKFMVYLQKENIIDESGMPKERFSAEFPKEGPSILRIQQVVRGDSAAYFCASSPGLLAGADTQYFGPGTRLTVL.